This T cell receptor (beta chain) was captured in a study of cytomegalovirus exposure and HLA in healthy donors. The V gene end was trimmed by 6 bases and the J gene end by 5 bases; junction bases not matched to a gene: 11. Germline-derived CDR1 and CDR2 are SEHNR and FQNEAQ (reference sequence). The CDR3 is made up of 15 amino acids. This PCR relied on a set of 60 Vbeta primers and 13 Jbeta primers. The data were produced by immunoSEQ multiplex PCR, yet TCRdb's version contains in-frame clones alone and is incomplete. The repertoire includes fewer than 140,000 clones, 60% to 80% of them detected once, and 2.8% sits in the top ten.

The J gene is TRBJ2-3, the V gene TRBV7-9, with 7 positions matching TRBD2. This TCR derives from a female donor in good health and CMV-seronegative. Sequenced sample: PBMCs. The CDR3 nucleotides are TGTGCCAGCAGGGGTGGGCTAGCGGCCGTAGATACGCAGTATTTT. It is translated as CASRGGLAAVDTQYF.